Each of the 6 T cell receptor beta chains below was sequenced from the same sample in a study of CD8 T cells in ankylosing spondylitis. Findings and limits, study-wide: Seemingly characteristic of ankylosing spondylitis blood was a TCR beta motif consisting of eight highly homologous variants.

The antigens of these receptors remain unknown. TCRdb called the 5' RACE reads again in MiXCR, with one record for every CDR3 protein. The sample lists under 550,000 distinct CDR3 sequences, 20% to 30% occurring once. Sequencing was done on a sample of blood, either unsorted or a sorted T cell fraction (not recorded which). These receptors were collected from a male donor with ankylosing spondylitis.

This clonotype showed up just a few times. The chain combines TRBV9 with TRBJ2-1; 8 bases are shared with TRBD2. The junction had 7 bases not matched to a gene; V was cut back by 1 base and J by 7 bases. The CDR3 covers 15 residues. Germline V CDR1 and CDR2: SGDLS, YYNGEE. CDR3 bases: TGTGCCAGCAGCGTACTAGGTACTAGCGGAAATGAGCAGTTCTTC. Its protein is CASSVLGTSGNEQFF.

V usage is TRBV20-1 and J usage is TRBJ2-5; TRBD2 might be the D (5 bases). The germline V gene encodes CDR1 DFQATT and CDR2 SNEGSKA (reference sequence). Trimming took 0 bases from V and 3 from J, leaving 8 bases between them. The CDR3 spans 13 residues. The DNA for the CDR3 is TGCAGTGCTAGAGATGTGACTAAAGAGACCCAGTACTTC. Protein product: CSARDVTKETQYF.

This clonotype was recorded a few times. The rearrangement joins TRBV29-1 to TRBJ2-1; no clear D gene. This CDR3 region has 15 residues. Per germline, CDR1 SQVTM and CDR2 ANQGSEA. The V end was cut by 4 bases, the J end by 9 bases, with 22 bases between. The CDR3 region is CSVGSLAYLVGEQFF. In DNA, the CDR3 is TGCAGCGTTGGATCTTTGGCCTACCTCGTCGGTGAGCAGTTCTTC.

This clonotype was seen only a few times. The chain is built from TRBV11-3 and TRBJ1-2, with D perhaps TRBD1 (5 bases). This CDR3 has 12 residues. Trimming left V 5 bases short and J 6 bases short, with 10 bases between. The germline gives CDR1 SGHNT, CDR2 YENEEA. The CDR3 nucleotides read TGTGCCAGCAGCGATCAGGGTAATGGCTACACCTTC. This encodes CASSDQGNGYTF.

This clonotype was counted between two and nine times. The genes are TRBV12-1 and TRBJ2-2. TRBV12-1 has pseudogene status. The CDR3 contains 12 residues. The CDR3 nucleotides read TGTGCTCTGAGCTGTAACACCGGGGAGCTGTTTTTT. Translation: CALSCNTGELFF.

This clonotype showed up many times. This rearrangement joins TRBV7-9 to TRBJ1-3; D unclear. This CDR3 region has 15 residues. In germline, CDR1 is SEHNR, CDR2 FQNEAQ (reference sequence). V lost 4 bases to trimming and J lost 2 bases, with 12 bases between them. CDR3 residues: CASSSRTAAGNTIYF. In DNA form, the CDR3 reads TGTGCCAGCAGCTCCCGGACGGCTGCTGGAAACACCATATATTTT.